This T cell receptor beta chain comes out of a study of beta chain features in type 1 diabetes. Expressed TCRB transcripts were sequenced because the isolated RNA had all been reverse transcribed beforehand. Assay used: immunoSEQ multiplex PCR; TCRdb lists only in-frame clones, some missing. This table has about 230,000 clones, over 8.5% appearing once. Germline trimming cut 3 bases from V and 12 bases from J; bases unmatched to any gene: 15. CDR1 and CDR2 from the germline V gene are SGHDT and YYEEEE. The CDR3 sequence is 15 residues long. Sequencing was done on a sample of naive CD4+ T cells from blood. This receptor was identified in a woman aged 18-35 years in good health. V gene TRBV5-6 combines with J gene TRBJ1-1; 9 bases align to TRBD1. This CDR3 is CASSWGDRARLSTFF. DNA of the CDR3: TGTGCCAGCAGCTGGGGGGACAGGGCCCGCCTGTCAACTTTCTTT.